This TCR beta chain was observed in a study of tumor-infiltrating lymphocytes in localized non-small cell lung cancer. The wider study: Some samples were collected after neoadjuvant chemotherapy; smokers, never-smokers and several histologies were included. The study's findings and limits: Higher tumor T cell infiltration than in uninvolved lung was supported by TCRbeta sequencing.

Libraries were prepared by immunoSEQ multiplex PCR; TCRdb keeps only in-frame clonotypes and omits some of them. This sample has fewer than 20,000 clones, with roughly three quarters found just once. Germline V gene lookup returns CDR1 SGHAT and CDR2 FQDESV (reference sequence). CDR3 size: 14 residues. The V end was cut by 4 bases, the J end by 9 bases, with 19 bases between. Comment on this clone: Its antigen is not known.

The rearrangement uses TRBV11-1 and TRBJ2-7; D is possibly TRBD2 (6 bases). The sample consisted of lung tumor tissue. This receptor was identified in a human donor with non-small cell lung cancer. CDR3 in DNA: TGTGCCAGCAGCTCGCCGGGACTTCAGCTTAGGCAGTACTTC. It specifies CASSSPGLQLRQYF.